One and the same sample provided the 32 T cell receptor beta chains below, sequenced in a study of blood T cell repertoires in COVID-19. Method: immunoSEQ multiplex PCR; TCRdb's copy keeps in-frame clones and lacks some. In the table there are about 150,000 clones, 85% to 90% of which are singletons. What was sequenced was peripheral blood. The receptors come from a woman aged 40 to 55 with acute or convalescent COVID-19.

This clone has a single count. This sample includes further DNA sequences coding for the same CDR3. The rearrangement uses TRBV11-3 and TRBJ2-5; TRBD1 is a possible D gene (5 bases). V was trimmed by 2 bases and J by 5 bases, leaving 9 bases between them. The length of the CDR3 is 13 residues. Germline CDR1 and CDR2: SGHNT and YENEEA. The chain's CDR3 is CASSLSNRETQYF. The CDR3 DNA reads TGTGCCAGCAGCTTAAGCAACAGGGAGACCCAGTACTTC.

This clone was seen a handful of times. The V call is TRBV4-1, the J call TRBJ1-2; D remains ambiguous. V lost 1 base and J 6 bases, leaving 18 bases between the germline ends. The CDR3 contains 16 residues. Germline loops: CDR1 MGHRA, CDR2 YSYEKL. The CDR3 DNA reads as TGCGCCAGCAGCCAAGGGGCAGCCGCCTCCCCACATGGCTACACCTTC. This translates into CASSQGAAASPHGYTF.

The chain recombines TRBV19 with TRBJ2-3, with 10 bases lining up with TRBD2. V shed 5 bases, J shed 6 bases, and the junction held 8 bases outside the gene matches. Germline CDR1 reads LNHDA; CDR2 reads SQIVND (reference sequence). CDR3 length: 15 residues. The CDR3 nucleotides read TGTGCCAGTAGTCTCTCTAGCGGGAGTCCCGATACGCAGTATTTT. Protein sequence: CASSLSSGSPDTQYF.

The chain links TRBV5-1 to TRBJ2-1; weak D call: TRBD1 (6 bases). V lost 3 bases and J lost 8, with 21 bases in between. The CDR3 extends over 16 amino acids. The V gene's germline CDR1 is SGHRS and CDR2 YFSETQ. The CDR3 spells CASSSNRDTGSDEQFF. The CDR3 nucleotides read TGCGCCAGCAGCTCCAACCGGGACACGGGTTCTGATGAGCAGTTCTTC.

The genes are TRBV30 and TRBJ2-1; possible D gene TRBD2, 5 bases. Trimming took 5 bases from V and 9 from J, leaving 20 bases between them. The CDR3 is made up of 14 amino acids. Germline assignment: CDR1 GTSNPN and CDR2 SVGIG (reference sequence). The CDR3 region is CAWAGSRVVSEQFF. CDR3 sequence (DNA): TGTGCCTGGGCCGGTTCGAGGGTAGTAAGTGAGCAGTTCTTC.

The V gene is TRBV12-5, the J gene TRBJ2-3; D unresolved. This CDR3 is built from 16 residues. Germline-derived CDR1 and CDR2 are LGHNT and FRNRAP. Trimming cost V 0 bases and J 0 bases, with 10 bases left between them. The CDR3: CASGLVLTASTDTQYF. CDR3 in DNA: TGTGCTAGTGGTTTGGTACTAACGGCAAGCACAGATACGCAGTATTTT. Full variable domain (rest looked up from reference TRBV12-5 and TRBJ2-3): DARVTQTPRHKVTEMGQEVTMRCQPILGHNTVFWYRQTMMQGLELLAYFRNRAPLDDSGMPKDRFSAEMPDATLATLKIQPSEPRDSAVYFCASGLVLTASTDTQYFGPGTRLTVL.

The chain uses TRBV6-8 and TRBJ2-7, with a possible D match to TRBD1 (6 bases). The germline gives CDR1 MNHGY, CDR2 SAAAGT. This CDR3 comprises 13 residues. Trimming stripped 6 bases from V and 2 bases from J, with 11 bases between. The CDR3 region has the DNA TGTGCCAGCAGACAGGGACAAGCCTACGAGCAGTACTTC. Its protein product is CASRQGQAYEQYF.

CDR3 sequence: CASSPGTSGTGELFF. The CDR3 DNA reads as TGCGCCAGCAGCCCCGGGACTAGCGGGACCGGGGAGCTGTTTTTT. The gene calls are TRBV5-1 and TRBJ2-2, with TRBD2 matching 12 bases. CDR3 size: 15 residues. Germline assignment: CDR1 SGHRS and CDR2 YFSETQ. J gave up 5 bases and V 4 bases, and 3 bases lay outside the gene matches.

V usage is TRBV7-9 and J usage is TRBJ1-5, with TRBD1 as a possible D gene (5 bases). V lost 3 bases, J lost 1 base, and 16 bases lay in between. The CDR3 extends over 17 amino acids. Germline values: CDR1 SEHNR, CDR2 FQNEAQ (reference sequence). The CDR3 sequence is CASSFSIRGGSNQPQHF. The CDR3 DNA sequence: TGTGCCAGCAGCTTTTCTATTCGGGGGGGGAGCAATCAGCCCCAGCATTTT. Using reference TRBV7-9 and TRBJ1-5 for the parts outside the CDR3, the full variable domain is DTGVSQNPRHKITKRGQNVTFRCDPISEHNRLYWYRQTLGQGPEFLTYFQNEAQLEKSRLLSDRFSAERPKGSFSTLEIQRTEQGDSAMYLCASSFSIRGGSNQPQHFGDGTRLSIL.

The chain joins TRBV18 to TRBJ2-7, with 12 bases that match TRBD2. The length of the CDR3 is 15 residues. The J segment lost 6 bases and the V segment lost 8 bases, leaving 11 bases of the junction unmatched. The germline V gene has CDR1 KGHSH and CDR2 LQKENI. The CDR3 coding sequence is TGTGCCAGCACGGATTCTAGCGGGAGGGCCCTCGAGCAGTACTTC. Translated, it gives CASTDSSGRALEQYF.

This clone has at least ten counts. V is TRBV19 and J is TRBJ1-2; 10 nucleotides agree with TRBD1. This CDR3 contains 17 residues. Per the germline V gene, CDR1 is LNHDA and CDR2 is SQIVND (reference sequence). J lost 7 bases, V lost 3 bases, and 14 bases had no gene match. CDR3 in amino acids: CASSIGPRQGAKSGYTF. The CDR3 DNA reads TGTGCCAGTAGTATTGGGCCCCGACAGGGGGCCAAGTCTGGCTACACCTTC.

This clone was recorded once. This chain joins TRBV25-1 and TRBJ1-4; 9 nucleotides agree with TRBD1. The CDR3 loop spans 14 amino acids. Unmatched junction bases numbered 5, after V lost 8 bases and J lost 4 bases. Germline V gene data show CDR1 as MGHDK and CDR2 as SYGVNS. Here the CDR3 reads CASGGQGNNEKLFF. The DNA of the CDR3 is TGTGCCAGCGGGGGACAGGGAAATAATGAAAAACTGTTTTTT.

The chain carries TRBV28 and TRBJ2-7, with TRBD2 identical over 11 bases. The CDR3 consists of 15 residues. The germline V gene has CDR1 MDHEN and CDR2 SYDVKM. Trimming took 6 bases from V and 3 from J; bases not matched to a gene: 7. The CDR3 nucleotides read TGTGCCAGCAGACTTACTAGCGGGGGAAACTACGAGCAGTACTTC. Translating it yields CASRLTSGGNYEQYF.

Notes on this clone: The junction shows a germline mismatch at one end, possibly a read error. This rearrangement joins TRBV12-5 to TRBJ1-2; D gene uncertain. This CDR3 has 15 amino acids. Germline CDR1 LGHNT, CDR2 FRNRAP. The CDR3 coding sequence is TGTGCTAGTGGTGTGGTATCGACGGGTTACTATGGCTACACCTTC. Protein sequence: CASGVVSTGYYGYTF.

This rearrangement joins TRBV19 to TRBJ1-3; tentatively, D is TRBD1 (6 bases). V lost 7 bases and J lost 0, with 13 bases in between. The germline V gene has CDR1 LNHDA and CDR2 SQIVND (reference sequence). The CDR3 has 15 residues. The CDR3: CASKGTPDSGNTIYF. In DNA form, the CDR3 reads TGTGCCAGTAAGGGGACACCTGACTCTGGAAACACCATATATTTT.

This clone was counted once. The same CDR3 arises from other DNA sequences in this sample as well. J is TRBJ1-3 and V is TRBV5-1; D might be TRBD1 (5 bases). The CDR3 length is 14 residues. V was clipped by 1 base and J by 2 bases, with 7 bases between them. Germline V gene data show CDR1 as SGHRS and CDR2 as YFSETQ. CDR3 loop: CASSLQGAGNTIYF. The DNA of the CDR3 is TGCGCCAGCAGCTTGCAAGGGGCTGGAAACACCATATATTTT.

The chain joins TRBV11-3 to TRBJ2-1, with TRBD2 matching over 7 bases. V shed 5 bases and J 7 bases; nucleotides not matched to a gene: 17. Per the germline V gene, CDR1 is SGHNT and CDR2 is YENEEA. The CDR3 runs 17 residues. Written as DNA, the CDR3 is TGTGCCAGCAGCACCCCTCTGGGGGGGGAGGGCCATAATGAGCAGTTCTTC. The encoded protein is CASSTPLGGEGHNEQFF. Based on the CDR3 plus reference TRBV11-3 and TRBJ2-1, the full variable domain is EAGVVQSPRYKIIEKKQPVAFWCNPISGHNTLYWYLQNLGQGPELLIRYENEEAVDDSQLPKDRFSAERLKGVDSTLKIQPAELGDSAVYLCASSTPLGGEGHNEQFFGPGTRLTVL.

V usage is TRBV10-3 and J usage is TRBJ2-3, with TRBD1 matching over 7 bases. The CDR3 consists of 18 residues. From germline, CDR1 is ENHRY and CDR2 SYGVKD. Germline trimming cut 3 bases from V and 0 bases from J; bases unmatched to any gene: 12. The DNA of the CDR3 is TGTGCCATCAGTGACCGGGGCGGACAGGAAACTAGCACAGATACGCAGTATTTT. It codes for CAISDRGGQETSTDTQYF.

This clone has only one observation. Here the CDR3 reads CASSFLSSYNSPLHF. CDR3 coding DNA: TGTGCCAGCAGTTTTTTGAGCTCCTATAATTCACCCCTCCACTTT. The rearrangement joins TRBV27 to TRBJ1-6; D unresolved. The ends were cut back, 3 bases at V and 0 bases at J, with 6 bases in the middle. Per the germline V gene, CDR1 is MNHEY and CDR2 is SMNVEV (reference sequence). This CDR3 is built from 15 residues.

This clone has only a few counts. The chain is built from TRBV14 and TRBJ1-1; D call uncertain. The CDR3 is made up of 11 amino acids. Germline assignment: CDR1 SGHDN and CDR2 FVKESK. V lost 5 bases to trimming and J lost 6 bases, with 7 bases between them. As DNA, the CDR3 is TGTGCCAGCAGCTTTGAGGCTGAAGCTTTCTTT. Translation: CASSFEAEAFF.

The rearrangement joins TRBV14 to TRBJ2-5; TRBD1 is a possible D gene (6 bases). Trimming shortened V by 3 bases and J by 4 bases, and 12 bases separated the two germline ends. The CDR3 length is 14 residues. CDR1 SGHDN and CDR2 FVKESK come from the germline V gene. The CDR3 protein is CASSHTGLRETQYF. The CDR3 region has the DNA TGTGCCAGCAGCCATACAGGGTTGCGAGAGACCCAGTACTTC.

The chain recombines TRBV5-4 with TRBJ1-6, with no clear D. Germline V lookup: CDR1 SGHNT, CDR2 YYREEE (reference sequence). This CDR3 has 14 residues. V was cut by 4 bases and J by 0 bases, with 5 bases left in between. Here the CDR3 DNA reads TGTGCCAGCAGCGGCAGCTCCTATAATTCACCCCTCCACTTT. Protein sequence: CASSGSSYNSPLHF.

The rearrangement links TRBV4-1 to TRBJ1-1, with D unclear. Per the germline V gene, CDR1 is MGHRA and CDR2 is YSYEKL. The CDR3 is 12 residues long. The germline V and J ends were trimmed by 8 bases and 2 bases, with 9 bases remaining between them. In DNA, the CDR3 is TGCGCCAGCGCAGAAAGTAACACTGAAGCTTTCTTT. Translated: CASAESNTEAFF.

This rearrangement joins TRBV7-9 to TRBJ2-7; 15 nucleotides match TRBD2. V trimming: 5 bases; J trimming: 6 bases; junction bases outside the gene matches: 5. The germline V gene encodes CDR1 SEHNR and CDR2 FQNEAQ (reference sequence). There are 15 residues in the CDR3. This CDR3 is CASSQTGLAGGEQYF. CDR3 DNA sequence: TGTGCCAGCAGCCAGACGGGACTAGCGGGGGGCGAGCAGTACTTC. Complete variable domain (other parts from reference TRBV7-9 and TRBJ2-7): DTGVSQNPRHKITKRGQNVTFRCDPISEHNRLYWYRQTLGQGPEFLTYFQNEAQLEKSRLLSDRFSAERPKGSFSTLEIQRTEQGDSAMYLCASSQTGLAGGEQYFGPGTRLTVT.

The rearrangement uses TRBV5-6 and TRBJ1-5; 8 bases match TRBD1. The J segment lost 0 bases and the V segment lost 10 bases, leaving 3 bases of the junction unmatched. This CDR3 contains 13 residues. Looked up from germline, CDR1 is SGHDT and CDR2 is YYEEEE. CDR3 nucleotide sequence: TGTGCCGGCACAGGGGGTAGCAATCAGCCCCAGCATTTT. It specifies CAGTGGSNQPQHF.

The gene calls are TRBV19 and TRBJ2-1; 7 bases match TRBD1. The germline V gene encodes CDR1 LNHDA and CDR2 SQIVND (reference sequence). The V gene end was trimmed by 3 bases and the J gene end by 2 bases; junction bases not matched to a gene: 7. The CDR3 length is 16 residues. CDR3 DNA: TGTGCCAGTAGTATTAACAGGGGATTAACCTACAATGAGCAGTTCTTC. Translated: CASSINRGLTYNEQFF.

This rearrangement joins TRBV21-1 to TRBJ2-1; no DNA check was done on the table's D call, TRBD1. TRBV21-1 is reported as a pseudogene. This CDR3 contains 15 residues. This chain's CDR3 is CASAQGAPQDDEQFF. CDR3 nucleotides: TGTGCCAGTGCACAGGGGGCGCCTCAAGACGATGAGCAGTTCTTC.

This sequence joins TRBV9 and TRBJ2-6; D might be TRBD2 (5 bases). V dropped 4 bases and J dropped 4 bases, with 12 bases sitting between them. CDR1 SGDLS and CDR2 YYNGEE come from the germline V gene. CDR3 length equals 15 residues. For the CDR3, the DNA is TGTGCCAGCAGCTTATGGACTCCCGGGGCCAACGTCCTGACTTTC. This translates into CASSLWTPGANVLTF.

Only one count was recorded for this clone. The rearrangement joins TRBV7-3 to TRBJ1-6, with D possibly TRBD1 on 5 matching bases. The CDR3 contains 13 residues. CDR1 and CDR2 from the germline V gene are SGHTA and FQGTGA. V shed 5 bases and J shed 7 bases, with 9 bases lying between them. CDR3 sequence (DNA): TGTGCCAGCAGCCCGGGGGGGAATTCACCCCTCCACTTT. This codes for CASSPGGNSPLHF.

The chain has TRBV4-1 and TRBJ2-3; TRBD2 matches 7 bases. Germline lookup yields CDR1 MGHRA and CDR2 YSYEKL. CDR3 length: 15 amino acids. The J segment lost 3 bases and the V segment lost 1 base, leaving 4 bases of the junction unmatched. This chain's CDR3 is CASSQVGGGTDTQYF. The CDR3 DNA follows: TGCGCCAGCAGCCAAGTCGGGGGAGGGACAGATACGCAGTATTTT.

The gene calls are TRBV7-8 and TRBJ2-3, with D hard to call. The CDR3 runs 14 residues. V lost 3 bases, J lost 0 bases, and 7 bases lay in between. From germline, CDR1 is SGHVS and CDR2 FQNEAQ. CDR3 region: CASSFRSSTDTQYF. The CDR3 DNA reads as TGTGCCAGCAGCTTCCGTTCTAGCACAGATACGCAGTATTTT. Full variable domain (rest looked up from reference TRBV7-8 and TRBJ2-3): GAGVSQSPRYKVAKRGQDVALRCDPISGHVSLFWYQQALGQGPEFLTYFQNEAQLDKSGLPSDRFFAERPEGSVSTLKIQRTQQEDSAVYLCASSFRSSTDTQYFGPGTRLTVL.

The rearrangement joins TRBV18 to TRBJ1-1; 9 bases are a match to TRBD1. Germline CDR1 and CDR2: KGHSH and LQKENI. CDR3 length equals 17 residues. The J segment lost 4 bases and the V segment lost 0 bases, leaving 9 bases of the junction unmatched. CDR3 DNA sequence: TGTGCCAGCTCACCACCGCTCCCGGGACAGGGCGCCACTGAAGCTTTCTTT. Encoded protein: CASSPPLPGQGATEAFF.